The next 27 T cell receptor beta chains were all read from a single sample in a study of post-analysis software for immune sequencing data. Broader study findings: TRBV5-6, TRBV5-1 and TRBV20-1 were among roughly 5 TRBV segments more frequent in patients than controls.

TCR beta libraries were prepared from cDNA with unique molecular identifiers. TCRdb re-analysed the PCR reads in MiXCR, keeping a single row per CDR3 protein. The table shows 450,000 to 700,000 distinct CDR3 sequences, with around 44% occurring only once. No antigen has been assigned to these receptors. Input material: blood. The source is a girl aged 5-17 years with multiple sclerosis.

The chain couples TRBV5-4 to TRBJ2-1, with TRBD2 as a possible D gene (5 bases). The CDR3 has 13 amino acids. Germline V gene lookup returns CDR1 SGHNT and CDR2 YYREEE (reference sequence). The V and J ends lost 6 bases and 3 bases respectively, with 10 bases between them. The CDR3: CASTHRDYNEQFF. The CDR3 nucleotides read TGTGCCAGCACTCACCGGGACTACAATGAGCAGTTCTTC.

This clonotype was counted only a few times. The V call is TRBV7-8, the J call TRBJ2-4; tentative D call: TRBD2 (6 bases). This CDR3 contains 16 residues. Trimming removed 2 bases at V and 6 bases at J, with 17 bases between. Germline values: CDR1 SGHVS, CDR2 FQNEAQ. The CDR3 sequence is CASSLRSAGSLNIQYF. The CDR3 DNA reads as TGTGCCAGCAGCTTAAGGTCTGCGGGGAGCCTAAACATTCAGTACTTC.

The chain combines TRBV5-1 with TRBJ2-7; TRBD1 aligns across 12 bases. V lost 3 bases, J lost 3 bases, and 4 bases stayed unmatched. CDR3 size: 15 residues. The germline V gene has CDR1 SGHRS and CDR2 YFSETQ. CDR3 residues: CASSSGTGGLYEQYF. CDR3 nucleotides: TGCGCCAGCAGCTCTGGGACAGGGGGCCTCTACGAGCAGTACTTC.

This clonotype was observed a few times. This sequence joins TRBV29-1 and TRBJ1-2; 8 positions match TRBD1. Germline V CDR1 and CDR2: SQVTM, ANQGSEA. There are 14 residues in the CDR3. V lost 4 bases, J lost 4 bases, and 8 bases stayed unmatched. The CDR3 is CSVVKQGAAYGYTF. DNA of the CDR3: TGCAGCGTTGTGAAGCAGGGGGCAGCCTATGGCTACACCTTC.

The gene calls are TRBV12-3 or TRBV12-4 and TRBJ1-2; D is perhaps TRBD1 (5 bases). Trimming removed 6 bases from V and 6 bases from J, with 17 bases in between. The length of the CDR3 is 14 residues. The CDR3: CASSLRRGLDGYTF. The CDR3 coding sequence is TGTGCCAGCAGCCTGAGACGGGGCCTGGATGGCTACACCTTC.

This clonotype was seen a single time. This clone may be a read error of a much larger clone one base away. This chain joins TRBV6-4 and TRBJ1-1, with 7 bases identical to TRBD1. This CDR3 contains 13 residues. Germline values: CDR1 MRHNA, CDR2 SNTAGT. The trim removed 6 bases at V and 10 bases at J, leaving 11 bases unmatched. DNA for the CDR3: TGTGCCAGCAGCGTTACAGGGGAATCTGGAGCTTTCTTT. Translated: CASSVTGESGAFF.

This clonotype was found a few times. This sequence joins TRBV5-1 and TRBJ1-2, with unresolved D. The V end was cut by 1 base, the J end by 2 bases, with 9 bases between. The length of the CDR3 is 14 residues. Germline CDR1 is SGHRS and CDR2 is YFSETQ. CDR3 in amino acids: CASSLTGQNYGYTF. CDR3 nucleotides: TGCGCCAGCAGCTTGACCGGGCAGAACTATGGCTACACCTTC.

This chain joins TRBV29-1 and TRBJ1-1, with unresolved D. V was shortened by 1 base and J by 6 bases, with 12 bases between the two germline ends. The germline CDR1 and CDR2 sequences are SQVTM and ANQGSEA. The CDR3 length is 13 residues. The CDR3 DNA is TGCAGCGTTGAAGGATTAACGGACGCTGAAGCTTTCTTT. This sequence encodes CSVEGLTDAEAFF.

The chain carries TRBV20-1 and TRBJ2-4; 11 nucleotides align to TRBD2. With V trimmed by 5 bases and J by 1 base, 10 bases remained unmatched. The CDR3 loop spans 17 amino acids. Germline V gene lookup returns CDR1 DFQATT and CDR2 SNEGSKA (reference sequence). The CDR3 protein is CSALGVAGGLAKNIQYF. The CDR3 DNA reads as TGCAGTGCTTTGGGAGTAGCGGGAGGGCTTGCCAAAAACATTCAGTACTTC.

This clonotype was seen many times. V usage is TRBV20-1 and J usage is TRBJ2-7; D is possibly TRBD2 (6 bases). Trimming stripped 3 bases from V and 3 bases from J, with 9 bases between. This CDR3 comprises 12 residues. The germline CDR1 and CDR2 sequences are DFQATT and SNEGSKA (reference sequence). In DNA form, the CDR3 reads TGCAGTGCTAGGCAGACTAGCTACGAGCAGTACTTC. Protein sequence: CSARQTSYEQYF.

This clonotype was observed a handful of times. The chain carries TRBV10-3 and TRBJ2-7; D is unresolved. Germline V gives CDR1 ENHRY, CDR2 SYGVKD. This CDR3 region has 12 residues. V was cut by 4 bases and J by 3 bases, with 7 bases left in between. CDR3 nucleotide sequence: TGTGCCATCAGTGGAATGGGCTACGAGCAGTACTTC. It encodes CAISGMGYEQYF.

This chain's CDR3 is CASRERYNEQFF. The CDR3 nucleotides read TGTGCCAGCAGAGAGAGGTACAATGAGCAGTTCTTC. The V and J genes are TRBV12-3 or TRBV12-4 and TRBJ2-1; D unresolved. V lost 6 bases, J lost 4 bases, and 7 bases lay in between. This CDR3 is built from 12 residues.

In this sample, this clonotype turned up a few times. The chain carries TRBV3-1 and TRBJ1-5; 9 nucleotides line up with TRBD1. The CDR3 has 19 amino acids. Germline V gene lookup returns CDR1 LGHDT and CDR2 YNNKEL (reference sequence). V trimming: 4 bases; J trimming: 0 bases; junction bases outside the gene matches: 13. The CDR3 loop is CASSLGTGYGKYSNQPQHF. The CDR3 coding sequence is TGTGCCAGCAGCCTCGGGACAGGGTATGGGAAGTATAGCAATCAGCCCCAGCATTTT.

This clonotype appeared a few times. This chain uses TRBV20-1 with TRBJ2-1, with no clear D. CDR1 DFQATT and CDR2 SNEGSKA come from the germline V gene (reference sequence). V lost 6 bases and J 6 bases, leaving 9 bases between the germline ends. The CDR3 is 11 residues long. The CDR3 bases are TGCAGTGCCCCGCTCGTCAATGAGCAGTTCTTC. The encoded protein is CSAPLVNEQFF.

The chain's CDR3 is CASSPAGATSSEQFF. In nucleotides, the CDR3 is TGTGCCAGCAGTCCAGCGGGGGCTACGAGTAGTGAGCAGTTCTTC. The chain combines TRBV25-1 with TRBJ2-1; TRBD2 aligns across 8 bases. The V and J ends lost 5 bases and 9 bases, in that order; junction bases with no gene match: 12. This CDR3 is built from 15 residues. Per the germline V gene, CDR1 is MGHDK and CDR2 is SYGVNS. Together with reference TRBV25-1 and TRBJ2-1, the CDR3 gives the full variable domain: EADIYQTPRYLVIGTGKKITLECSQTMGHDKMYWYQQDPGMELHLIHYSYGVNSTEKGDLSSESTVSRIRTEHFPLTLESARPSHTSQYLCASSPAGATSSEQFFGPGTRLTVL.

The CDR3 loop reads CASSLMTSGWGEQFF. CDR3 nucleotides: TGTGCCAGCAGCTTGATGACTAGCGGATGGGGGGAGCAGTTCTTC. V and J are TRBV5-6 and TRBJ2-1; 9 bases map to TRBD2. This CDR3 is built from 15 residues. The junction had 9 bases not matched to a gene; V was cut back by 1 base and J by 10 bases. Germline values: CDR1 SGHDT, CDR2 YYEEEE.

The CDR3 DNA sequence: TGTGCCAGCAGTCTGCGACAGCCGCTTAGCATCCCTGGGGCCAACGTCCTGACTTTC. Translating gives CASSLRQPLSIPGANVLTF. This chain joins TRBV27 and TRBJ2-6, with D perhaps matching TRBD1 (5 bases). Germline CDR1 is MNHEY and CDR2 is SMNVEV (reference sequence). This CDR3 is built from 19 residues. Trimming left V 5 bases short and J 2 bases short, with 22 bases between.

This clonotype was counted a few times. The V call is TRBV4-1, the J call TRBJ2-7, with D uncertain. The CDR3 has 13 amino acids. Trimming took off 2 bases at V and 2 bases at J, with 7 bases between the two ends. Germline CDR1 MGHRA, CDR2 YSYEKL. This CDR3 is CASSQRLAYEQYF. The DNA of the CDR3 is TGCGCCAGCAGCCAACGGCTCGCCTACGAGCAGTACTTC.

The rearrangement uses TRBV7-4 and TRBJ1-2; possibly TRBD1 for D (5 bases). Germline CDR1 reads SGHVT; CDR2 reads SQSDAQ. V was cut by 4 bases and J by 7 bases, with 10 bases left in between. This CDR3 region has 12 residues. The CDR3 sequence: CASSSPGCGYTF. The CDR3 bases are TGTGCCAGCAGCTCTCCAGGGTGTGGCTACACCTTC.

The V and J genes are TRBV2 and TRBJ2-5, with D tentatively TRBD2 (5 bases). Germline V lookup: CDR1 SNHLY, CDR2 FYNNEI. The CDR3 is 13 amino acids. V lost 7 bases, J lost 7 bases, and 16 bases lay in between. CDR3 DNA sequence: TGTGCCAGCACCGAAGGGCAACGGGGGACCCAGTACTTC. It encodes CASTEGQRGTQYF.

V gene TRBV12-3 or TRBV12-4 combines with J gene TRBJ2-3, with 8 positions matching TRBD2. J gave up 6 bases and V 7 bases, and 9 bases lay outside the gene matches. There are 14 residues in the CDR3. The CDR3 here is CASKHSGRSDTQYF. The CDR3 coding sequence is TGTGCCAGCAAACACAGCGGGAGATCGGATACGCAGTATTTT.

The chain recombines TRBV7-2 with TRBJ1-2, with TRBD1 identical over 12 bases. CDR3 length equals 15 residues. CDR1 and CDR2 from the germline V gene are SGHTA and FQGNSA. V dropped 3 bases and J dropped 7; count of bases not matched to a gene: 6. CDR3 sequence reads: CASSLGQGAYRGYTF. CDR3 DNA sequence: TGTGCCAGCAGCTTGGGACAGGGGGCATATCGTGGCTACACCTTC.

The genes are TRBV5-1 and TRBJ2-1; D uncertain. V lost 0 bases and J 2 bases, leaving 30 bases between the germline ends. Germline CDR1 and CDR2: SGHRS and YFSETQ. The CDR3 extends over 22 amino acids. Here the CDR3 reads CASSLDPRPSSQQRRTYNEQFF. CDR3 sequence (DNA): TGCGCCAGCAGCTTGGATCCACGGCCTTCCTCTCAGCAGAGGCGGACCTACAATGAGCAGTTCTTC.

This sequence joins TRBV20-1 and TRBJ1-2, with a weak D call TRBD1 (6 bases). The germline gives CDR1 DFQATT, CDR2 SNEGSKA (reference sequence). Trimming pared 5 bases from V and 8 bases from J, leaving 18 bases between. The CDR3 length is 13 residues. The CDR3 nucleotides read TGCAGTGCTTGGGACACCCTATTAGGCGGCTACACCTTC. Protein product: CSAWDTLLGGYTF.

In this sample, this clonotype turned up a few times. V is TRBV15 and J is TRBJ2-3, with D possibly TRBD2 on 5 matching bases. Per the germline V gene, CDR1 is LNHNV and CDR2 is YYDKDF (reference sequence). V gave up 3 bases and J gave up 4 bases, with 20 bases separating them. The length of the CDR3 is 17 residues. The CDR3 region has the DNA TGTGCCACCAGCAGCCCTCTAATACGAGGGCCCGCAGATACGCAGTATTTT. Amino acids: CATSSPLIRGPADTQYF.

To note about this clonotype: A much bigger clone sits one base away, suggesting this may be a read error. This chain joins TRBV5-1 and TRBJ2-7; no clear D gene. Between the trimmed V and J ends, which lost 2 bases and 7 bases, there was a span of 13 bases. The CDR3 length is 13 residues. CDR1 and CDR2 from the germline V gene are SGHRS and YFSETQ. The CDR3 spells CASSFARREEQYF. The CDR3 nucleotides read TGCGCCAGCAGCTTTGCTCGGAGAGAAGAGCAGTACTTC.

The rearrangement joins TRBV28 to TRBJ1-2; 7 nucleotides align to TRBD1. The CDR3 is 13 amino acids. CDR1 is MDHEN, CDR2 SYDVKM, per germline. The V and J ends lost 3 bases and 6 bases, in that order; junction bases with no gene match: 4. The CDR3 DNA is TGTGCCAGCAGTTTGGGGACAGTGAATGGCTACACCTTC. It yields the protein CASSLGTVNGYTF.